The 25 T cell receptor beta chains below all came from one sample that was sequenced in a study of cytomegalovirus exposure and HLA in healthy donors. PCR employed 60 Vbeta and 13 Jbeta primers. Using immunoSEQ multiplex PCR, the repertoire was profiled, and TCRdb retains in-frame clones only, with some absent. The table records over 85,000 clones, over 65% of them present only once. The specimen sequenced was PBMCs. The receptors were gathered from a man aged 35 to 55 in good health and CMV-seronegative.

The chain has TRBV2 and TRBJ1-5, with D perhaps matching TRBD1 (6 bases). V lost 4 bases and J 6 bases, leaving 28 bases between the germline ends. Germline CDR1 reads SNHLY; CDR2 reads FYNNEI. The CDR3 runs to 19 residues. DNA for the CDR3: TGTGCCAGCAGTGCCCGGGGCCTTGTCTCCTGGGGGGGCTTTCAGCCCCAGCATTTT. This codes for CASSARGLVSWGGFQPQHF.

To note about this clone: In the same sample, other DNA sequences code for this CDR3. The rearrangement links TRBV9 to TRBJ1-5; a possible D gene is TRBD1 (5 bases). This CDR3 has 14 residues. Germline CDR1 SGDLS, CDR2 YYNGEE. V shed 0 bases and J shed 4 bases, with 8 bases lying between them. The CDR3 DNA follows: TGTGCCAGCAGCGTAGGGGGGGGTAATCAGCCCCAGCATTTT. Translation: CASSVGGGNQPQHF.

The V call is TRBV5-4, the J call TRBJ2-7; D gene ambiguous. The CDR3 consists of 11 residues. CDR1 is SGHNT, CDR2 YYREEE, per germline (reference sequence). The ends were cut back, 4 bases at V and 3 bases at J, with 5 bases in the middle. In nucleotides, the CDR3 is TGTGCCAGCAGCCTAGACTACGAGCAGTACTTC. It encodes CASSLDYEQYF.

The chain carries TRBV11-2 and TRBJ2-1; 10 bases are a match to TRBD2. Losses at the gene ends were 2 bases for V and 7 bases for J; bases not matched to a gene: 5. The CDR3 loop spans 15 amino acids. The germline gives CDR1 SGHAT, CDR2 FQNNGV. Here the CDR3 reads CASSLLAGVFNEQFF. CDR3 bases: TGTGCCAGCAGCTTACTAGCGGGAGTTTTTAATGAGCAGTTCTTC.

V is TRBV7-8 and J is TRBJ2-2, with D possibly TRBD2 on 6 matching bases. Germline CDR1 is SGHVS and CDR2 is FQNEAQ. This CDR3 region has 12 residues. The V gene lost 5 bases and the J gene lost 7 bases, with 8 bases spanning the gap. CDR3 residues: CASSPGVGELFF. The CDR3 DNA reads TGTGCCAGCAGCCCGGGGGTCGGGGAGCTGTTTTTT.

The chain combines TRBV19 with TRBJ1-6; possibly TRBD1 for D (5 bases). The CDR3 is 15 residues long. The V end was cut by 4 bases, the J end by 6 bases, with 13 bases between. CDR1 is LNHDA and CDR2 is SQIVND in the germline V gene (reference sequence). The CDR3 DNA follows: TGTGCCAGTAGTACGGAGTTGGGGGGTAATTCACCCCTCCACTTT. Amino acid sequence: CASSTELGGNSPLHF.

The chain has TRBV15 and TRBJ1-2; D gene uncertain. Germline assignment: CDR1 LNHNV and CDR2 YYDKDF (reference sequence). The CDR3 sequence is 13 residues long. V was cut by 5 bases and J by 2 bases, with 9 bases left in between. For the CDR3, the DNA is TGTGCCACCAGCTCCCCGGGGAACTATGGCTACACCTTC. Protein sequence: CATSSPGNYGYTF.

This rearrangement joins TRBV30 to TRBJ1-1; 7 nucleotides line up with TRBD1. Per germline, CDR1 GTSNPN and CDR2 SVGIG (reference sequence). V shed 3 bases, J shed 4 bases, and the junction held 5 bases outside the gene matches. The CDR3 extends over 13 amino acids. The CDR3 here is CAWSQHRGTEAFF. CDR3 in DNA: TGTGCCTGGAGCCAACACAGGGGCACTGAAGCTTTCTTT.

The rearrangement joins TRBV5-1 to TRBJ2-7; the match to TRBD1 covers 9 bases. V shed 4 bases and J 3 bases; nucleotides not matched to a gene: 5. Germline V CDR1 and CDR2: SGHRS, YFSETQ. The CDR3 extends over 14 amino acids. The chain's CDR3 is CASSAGTGSYEQYF. The CDR3 DNA reads TGCGCCAGCAGCGCCGGGACAGGGAGCTACGAGCAGTACTTC.

The chain carries TRBV7-9 and TRBJ1-1, with no clear D. Germline V gives CDR1 SEHNR, CDR2 FQNEAQ (reference sequence). The CDR3 totals 14 residues. The V and J ends lost 1 base and 0 bases respectively, with 6 bases between them. CDR3 protein: CASSLVDMNTEAFF. The CDR3 DNA reads TGTGCCAGCAGCTTAGTAGACATGAACACTGAAGCTTTCTTT.

The chain has TRBV28 and TRBJ1-1, with TRBD1 identical over 7 bases. Germline CDR1 is MDHEN and CDR2 is SYDVKM. The V gene end was trimmed by 4 bases and the J gene end by 3 bases; junction bases not matched to a gene: 5. There are 14 residues in the CDR3. The CDR3 reads CASSSGQVDTEAFF. The CDR3 region has the DNA TGTGCCAGCAGTTCCGGACAGGTGGACACTGAAGCTTTCTTT.

V gene TRBV29-1 combines with J gene TRBJ2-7, with D possibly TRBD2 on 7 matching bases. The germline CDR1 and CDR2 sequences are SQVTM and ANQGSEA. The ends were cut back, 7 bases at V and 7 bases at J, with 20 bases in the middle. The CDR3 is made up of 13 amino acids. Here the CDR3 DNA reads TGCAGCGGACAGACAGGTCTCGGGGGGGAGCAGTACTTC. It yields the protein CSGQTGLGGEQYF.

The chain joins TRBV11-3 to TRBJ1-1; TRBD1 is a possible D gene (5 bases). V was cut by 1 base and J by 0 bases, with 9 bases left in between. The CDR3 runs 15 residues. CDR1 and CDR2 from the germline V gene are SGHNT and YENEEA. DNA of the CDR3: TGTGCCAGCAGCTTAGGGGCAGGGCTGAACACTGAAGCTTTCTTT. It encodes CASSLGAGLNTEAFF.

The rearrangement uses TRBV29-1 and TRBJ1-2; TRBD1 agrees at 9 bases. Germline lookup yields CDR1 SQVTM and CDR2 ANQGSEA. V trimming: 1 base; J trimming: 6 bases; junction bases outside the gene matches: 9. The CDR3 has 15 amino acids. CDR3 sequence (DNA): TGCAGCGTTGAAGTTCTACAGGGGGCTGGAGATGGCTACACCTTC. Amino acids: CSVEVLQGAGDGYTF.

The rearrangement links TRBV5-1 to TRBJ2-7; TRBD2 matches at 10 bases. Germline V gives CDR1 SGHRS, CDR2 YFSETQ. The CDR3 is made up of 15 amino acids. J lost 5 bases, V lost 4 bases, and 9 bases had no gene match. DNA for the CDR3: TGCGCCAGCAGCCCTCCTAGCGGGGGACCTGACGAGCAGTACTTC. Its translation: CASSPPSGGPDEQYF.

Relative to its sample, this clone is medium-sized. V gene TRBV6-1 combines with J gene TRBJ1-1; a weak D match, TRBD1 (5 bases). CDR3 length: 17 amino acids. Germline values: CDR1 MNHNS, CDR2 SASEGT. V dropped 1 base and J dropped 5 bases, with 20 bases sitting between them. CDR3 region: CASSEVGPRRGGTEAFF. As DNA, the CDR3 is TGTGCCAGCAGTGAAGTAGGGCCGAGGCGCGGGGGGACTGAAGCTTTCTTT.

The V and J genes are TRBV2 and TRBJ1-1; TRBD1 matches at 7 bases. This CDR3 is 14 amino acids long. J lost 5 bases, V lost 3 bases, and 6 bases had no gene match. Germline values: CDR1 SNHLY, CDR2 FYNNEI. The CDR3 reads CASSDKGAWTEAFF. CDR3 coding DNA: TGTGCCAGCAGTGATAAGGGGGCATGGACTGAAGCTTTCTTT.

V and J are TRBV28 and TRBJ1-5; D remains unclear. Trimming pared 5 bases from V and 7 bases from J, leaving 15 bases between. Per germline, CDR1 MDHEN and CDR2 SYDVKM. This CDR3 has 14 residues. In nucleotides, the CDR3 is TGTGCCAGCAGTCCCCCCCGAGGCAGACAGCCCCAGCATTTT. Translation gives CASSPPRGRQPQHF.

The rearrangement joins TRBV14 to TRBJ2-7; a weak D match, TRBD2 (6 bases). There are 15 residues in the CDR3. The V gene lost 4 bases and the J gene lost 6 bases, with 19 bases spanning the gap. Looked up from germline, CDR1 is SGHDN and CDR2 is FVKESK. The CDR3 DNA is TGTGCCAGCAGCCCCCAGTGGGGAGGCACGGCCGAGCAGTACTTC. This codes for CASSPQWGGTAEQYF.

Worth noting for this clone: Mismatch with germline at one junction end may stem from a read error. The chain combines TRBV15 with TRBJ1-5; TRBD1 is a possible D gene (5 bases). Germline V gives CDR1 LNHNV, CDR2 YYDKDF (reference sequence). There are 18 residues in the CDR3. CDR3: CTTSSLSGRGRSNQPQHF. The CDR3 region has the DNA TGTACCACCAGCAGTCTCTCGGGGAGGGGAAGGAGCAATCAGCCCCAGCATTTT.

V and J are TRBV27 and TRBJ1-4, with D possibly TRBD1 on 5 matching bases. The CDR3 spans 17 residues. The germline CDR1 and CDR2 sequences are MNHEY and SMNVEV (reference sequence). V shed 6 bases and J shed 5 bases, with 22 bases lying between them. CDR3 DNA sequence: TGTGCCAGCAGACCCCTCCAAGACGGGGGGATAAATGAAAAACTGTTTTTT. Amino acids: CASRPLQDGGINEKLFF.

This clone was observed a handful of times. The CDR3: CASSIHRSYGYTF. Written as DNA, the CDR3 is TGTGCCAGTAGTATCCATCGCAGCTATGGCTACACCTTC. V is TRBV19 and J is TRBJ1-2; D gene ambiguous. Trimming removed 3 bases from V and 4 bases from J, with 9 bases in between. Germline CDR1 reads LNHDA; CDR2 reads SQIVND (reference sequence). The CDR3 runs to 13 residues.

This rearrangement joins TRBV28 to TRBJ1-2; a possible D gene is TRBD1 (6 bases). Trimming shortened V by 10 bases and J by 4 bases, and 13 bases separated the two germline ends. This CDR3 is built from 12 residues. From germline, CDR1 is MDHEN and CDR2 SYDVKM. The CDR3 DNA follows: TGTGCCACCCACAGGGTGGGCTATGGCTACACCTTC. Protein product: CATHRVGYGYTF.

This clone was counted a few times. J is TRBJ2-1 and V is TRBV10-3; TRBD2 agrees at 11 bases. CDR1 ENHRY and CDR2 SYGVKD come from the germline V gene. The CDR3 has 13 amino acids. J was trimmed by 8 bases and V by 11 bases; bases with no gene match: 8. This CDR3 reads CACSSGGPYEQFF. CDR3 in DNA: TGTGCCTGCTCTAGCGGGGGGCCTTATGAGCAGTTCTTC.

The chain carries TRBV2 and TRBJ2-4, with 8 positions matching TRBD1. Trimming took 5 bases from V and 11 from J; bases not matched to a gene: 11. Germline CDR1 is SNHLY and CDR2 is FYNNEI. The CDR3 sequence is 14 residues long. CDR3 region: CASSYSGQDSVQYF. The DNA for the CDR3 is TGTGCCAGCAGTTACTCGGGACAGGACTCGGTTCAGTACTTC.